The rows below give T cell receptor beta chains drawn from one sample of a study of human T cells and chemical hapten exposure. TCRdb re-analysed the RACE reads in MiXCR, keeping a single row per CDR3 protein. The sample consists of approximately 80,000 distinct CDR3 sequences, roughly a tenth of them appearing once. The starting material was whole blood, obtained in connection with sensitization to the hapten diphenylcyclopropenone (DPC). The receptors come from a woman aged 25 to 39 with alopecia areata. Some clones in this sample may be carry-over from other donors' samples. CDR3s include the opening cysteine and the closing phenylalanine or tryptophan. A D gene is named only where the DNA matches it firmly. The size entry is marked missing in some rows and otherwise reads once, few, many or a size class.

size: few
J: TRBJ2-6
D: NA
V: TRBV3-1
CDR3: CASSQRGRTGANVLTF
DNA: TGTGCCAGCAGCCAAAGGGGCAGAACTGGGGCCAACGTCCTGACTTTC

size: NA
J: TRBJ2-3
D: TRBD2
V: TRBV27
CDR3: CASRLAGATDTQYF
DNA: TGTGCCAGCAGACTAGCGGGAGCCACAGATACGCAGTATTTT

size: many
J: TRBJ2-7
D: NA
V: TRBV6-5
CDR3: CASSYSLGRDRYEQYF
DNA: TGTGCCAGCAGTTACTCGCTAGGAAGGGACCGATACGAGCAGTACTTC

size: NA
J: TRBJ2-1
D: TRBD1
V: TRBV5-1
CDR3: CASSPGTDPYNEQFF
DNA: TGCGCCAGCAGCCCCGGGACAGACCCCTACAATGAGCAGTTCTTC

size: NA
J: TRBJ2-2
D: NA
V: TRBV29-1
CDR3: CSVVQADTGELFF
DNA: TGCAGCGTTGTACAGGCGGACACCGGGGAGCTGTTTTTT

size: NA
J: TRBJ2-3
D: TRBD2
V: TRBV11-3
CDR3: CASSNRLAVADTQYF
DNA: TGTGCCAGCAGCAACCGACTAGCGGTAGCAGATACGCAGTATTTT

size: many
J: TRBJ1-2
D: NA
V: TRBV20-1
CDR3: CSARDSLTNYGYTF
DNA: TGCAGTGCCAGAGACAGTTTAACTAACTATGGCTACACCTTC

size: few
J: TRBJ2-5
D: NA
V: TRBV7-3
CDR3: CASSLGAGAETQYF
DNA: TGTGCCAGCAGCTTAGGCGCAGGGGCAGAGACCCAGTACTTC

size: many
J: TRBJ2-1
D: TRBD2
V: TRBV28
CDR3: CASSSPRGGLAHEQFF
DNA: TGTGCCAGCAGTTCCCCACGTGGGGGACTAGCGCATGAGCAGTTCTTC

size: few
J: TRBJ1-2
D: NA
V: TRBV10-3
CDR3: CAISDIRSNYGYTF
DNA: TGTGCCATCAGTGATATACGGTCTAACTATGGCTACACCTTC

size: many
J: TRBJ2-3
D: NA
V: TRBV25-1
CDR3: CASSKGRGSTDTQYF
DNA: TGTGCCAGCAGCAAAGGGCGTGGTAGCACAGATACGCAGTATTTT

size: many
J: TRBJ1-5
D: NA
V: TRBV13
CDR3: CASSLGRGNQPQHF
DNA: TGTGCCAGCAGCTTAGGTCGGGGAAATCAGCCCCAGCATTTT

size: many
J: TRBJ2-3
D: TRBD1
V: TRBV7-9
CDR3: CASSRDSTDTQYF
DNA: TGTGCCAGCAGTCGGGACAGTACAGATACGCAGTATTTT

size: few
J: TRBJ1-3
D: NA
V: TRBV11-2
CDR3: CASSLMGSGNTIYF
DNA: TGTGCCAGCAGCTTAATGGGGAGCGGAAACACCATATATTTT

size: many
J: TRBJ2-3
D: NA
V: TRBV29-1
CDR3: CSVEDNGGRNTQYF
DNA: TGCAGCGTTGAAGATAATGGGGGGCGAAATACGCAGTATTTT

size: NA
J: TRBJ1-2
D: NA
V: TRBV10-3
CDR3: CAISQGGGYTF
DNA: TGTGCCATCAGCCAGGGTGGCGGCTACACCTTC

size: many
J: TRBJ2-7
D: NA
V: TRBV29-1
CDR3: CSVERGPYEQYF
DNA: TGCAGCGTTGAAAGAGGTCCCTACGAGCAGTACTTC